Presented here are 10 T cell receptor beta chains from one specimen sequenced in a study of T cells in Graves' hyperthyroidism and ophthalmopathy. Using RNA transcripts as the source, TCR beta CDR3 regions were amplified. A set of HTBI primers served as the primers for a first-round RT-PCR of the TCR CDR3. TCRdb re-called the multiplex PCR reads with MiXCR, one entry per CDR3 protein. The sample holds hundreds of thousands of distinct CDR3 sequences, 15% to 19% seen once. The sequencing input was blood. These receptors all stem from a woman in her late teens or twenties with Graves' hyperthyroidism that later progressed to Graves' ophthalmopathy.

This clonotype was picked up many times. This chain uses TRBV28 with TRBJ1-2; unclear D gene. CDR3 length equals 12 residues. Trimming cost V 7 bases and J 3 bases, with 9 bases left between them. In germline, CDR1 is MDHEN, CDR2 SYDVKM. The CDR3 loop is CASNYGDYGYTF. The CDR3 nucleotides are TGTGCCAGCAACTACGGGGACTATGGCTACACCTTC.

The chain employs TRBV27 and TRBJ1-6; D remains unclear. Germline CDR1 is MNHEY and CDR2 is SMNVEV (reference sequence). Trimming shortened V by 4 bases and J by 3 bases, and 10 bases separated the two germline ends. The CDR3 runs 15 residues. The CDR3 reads CASSSRFFYNSPLHF. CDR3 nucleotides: TGTGCCAGCAGTTCCAGGTTCTTCTATAATTCACCCCTCCACTTT.

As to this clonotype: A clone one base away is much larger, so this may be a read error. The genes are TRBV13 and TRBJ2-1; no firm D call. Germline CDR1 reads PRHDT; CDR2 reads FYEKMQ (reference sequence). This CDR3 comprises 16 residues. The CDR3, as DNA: TGTGCCAGCAGCTTAGGGCGTAGCTTGGCCTACAATGATCAGTTCTTC. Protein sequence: CASSLGRSLAYNDQFF.

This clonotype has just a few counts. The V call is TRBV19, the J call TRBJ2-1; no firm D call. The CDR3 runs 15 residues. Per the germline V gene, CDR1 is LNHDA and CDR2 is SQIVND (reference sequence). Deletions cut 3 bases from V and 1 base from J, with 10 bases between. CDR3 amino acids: CASSIRPESYNEQFF. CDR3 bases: TGTGCCAGTAGTATTCGTCCTGAGTCCTACAATGAGCAGTTCTTC.

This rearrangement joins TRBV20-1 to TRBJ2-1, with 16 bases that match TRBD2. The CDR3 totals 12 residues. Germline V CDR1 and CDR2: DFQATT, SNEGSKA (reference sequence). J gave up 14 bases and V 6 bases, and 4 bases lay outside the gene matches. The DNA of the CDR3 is TGCAGTGCCCCGGGACTAGCGGGAGGGAAGTTCTTC. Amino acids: CSAPGLAGGKFF.

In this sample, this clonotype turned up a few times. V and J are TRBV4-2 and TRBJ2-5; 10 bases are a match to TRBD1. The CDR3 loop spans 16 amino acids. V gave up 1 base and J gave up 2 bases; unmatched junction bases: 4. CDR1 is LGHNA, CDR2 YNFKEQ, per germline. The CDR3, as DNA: TGTGCCAGCAGCCAAGGGAAGGGACAGGGGCAAGAGACCCAGTACTTC. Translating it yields CASSQGKGQGQETQYF.

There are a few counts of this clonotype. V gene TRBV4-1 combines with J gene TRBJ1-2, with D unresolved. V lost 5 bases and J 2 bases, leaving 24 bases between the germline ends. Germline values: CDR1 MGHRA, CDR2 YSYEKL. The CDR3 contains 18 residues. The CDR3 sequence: CASSYIWTAPHRNYGYTF. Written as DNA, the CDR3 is TGCGCCAGCAGCTACATATGGACGGCTCCACATCGCAACTATGGCTACACCTTC.

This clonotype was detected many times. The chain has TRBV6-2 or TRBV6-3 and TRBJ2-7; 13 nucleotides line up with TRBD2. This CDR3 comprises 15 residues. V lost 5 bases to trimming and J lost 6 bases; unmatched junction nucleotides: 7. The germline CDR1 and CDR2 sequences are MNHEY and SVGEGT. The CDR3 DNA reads TGTGCCAGCAGTACCGGACTAGCGGGAGCCCGCGAGCAGTACTTC. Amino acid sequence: CASSTGLAGAREQYF.

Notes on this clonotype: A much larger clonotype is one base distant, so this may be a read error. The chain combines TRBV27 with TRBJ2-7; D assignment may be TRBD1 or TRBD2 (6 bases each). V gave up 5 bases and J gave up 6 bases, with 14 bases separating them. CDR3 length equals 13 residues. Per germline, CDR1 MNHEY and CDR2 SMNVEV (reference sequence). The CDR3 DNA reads TGTGCCAGCAGTCGGACCGGGGGCTCCGAGCAGTACTTC. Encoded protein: CASSRTGGSEQYF.

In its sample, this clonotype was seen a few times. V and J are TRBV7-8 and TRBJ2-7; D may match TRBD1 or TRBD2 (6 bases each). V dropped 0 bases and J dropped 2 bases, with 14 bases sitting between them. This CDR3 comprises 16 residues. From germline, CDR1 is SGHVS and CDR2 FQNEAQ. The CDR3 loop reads CASSLAGGRGPYEQYF. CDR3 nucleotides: TGTGCCAGCAGCTTAGCCGGGGGCAGGGGACCCTACGAGCAGTACTTC.